A selection of T cell receptor beta chains follows, all from one sample in a study of T-cell reconstitution after alpha-beta-depleted transplantation in children. Using its own MiXCR run on the PCR reads, TCRdb lists one record per CDR3 protein. This repertoire shows 420,000 or so distinct CDR3 sequences, approximately 11% found once; its top ten account for 4.5% to 7%. The sample in question was PBMCs from the stem cell graft donor, obtained from the stem cell graft. The receptors derive from a human donor who donated a stem cell graft to a child with acute myeloid leukemia. The CDR3 runs from the conserved cysteine through the conserved F or W. The order of the fields is V gene, J gene, CDR3 protein.

>TRBV14|TRBJ2-2
CASSQPVTGELFF
>TRBV5-6|TRBJ2-3
CASSLTASTDTQYF
>TRBV20-1|TRBJ2-7
CSAPPRLAGGPHEQYF
>TRBV20-1|TRBJ2-3
CSAGGLAAADTQYF
>TRBV7-9|TRBJ1-5
CASSPRPDQPQHF
>TRBV4-1|TRBJ2-7
CASSQVGGVGAYEQYF
>TRBV6-1|TRBJ1-3
CASRPPGTGNTIYF
>TRBV12-3/TRBV12-4|TRBJ2-1
CASSLLLAGALPEQFF
>TRBV10-3|TRBJ2-7
CAISGSLGGTYEQYF
>TRBV5-1|TRBJ1-1
CASSLAGTGANTEAFF
>TRBV10-3|TRBJ2-3
CAISEGLAGQLTDTQYF
>TRBV7-2|TRBJ2-3
CASSFDGGQTDTQYF
>TRBV30|TRBJ2-6
CAWRNLGAGANVLTF
>TRBV5-5|TRBJ2-2
CASSPGQGARWTGELFF
>TRBV5-1|TRBJ2-3
CASSFVRDRADSAAHADTQYF
>TRBV5-1|TRBJ2-3
CASSLLRGTDTQYF
>TRBV11-3|TRBJ2-2
CASSLDEYTGELFF
>TRBV2|TRBJ1-4
CASSEQGSWGEKLFF
>TRBV27|TRBJ1-6
CASTFGTGNSPLHF
>TRBV7-9|TRBJ2-5
CASSLGESGTQYF
>TRBV7-8|TRBJ2-7
CASSLEVAIHEQYF
>TRBV2|TRBJ2-7
CASSEDWGNEQYF
>TRBV5-1|TRBJ2-5
CASSLAQTGWQETQYF
>TRBV12-3/TRBV12-4|TRBJ2-5
CASSDTGGASRGTQYF
>TRBV9|TRBJ2-3
CASSVGEGATQYF
>TRBV11-1|TRBJ2-7
CASSPQPRLAGGPGEQYF
>TRBV12-3/TRBV12-4|TRBJ2-5
CASSSRGIGRETQYF
>TRBV9|TRBJ1-3
CASSGRDRAGNTIYF
>TRBV5-1|TRBJ1-4
CASSGSGGEKLFF
>TRBV6-2/TRBV6-3|TRBJ2-5
CASSYSGGLETQYF
>TRBV20-1|TRBJ2-5
CSATTGEETQYF
>TRBV9|TRBJ2-3
CASNRGGYTQYF
>TRBV6-2/TRBV6-3|TRBJ2-5
CASTQGLAEETQYF
>TRBV20-1|TRBJ1-1
CSAARGGEAFF
>TRBV4-2|TRBJ2-1
CASSQDTTTSGANNEQFF
>TRBV20-1|TRBJ2-7
CSASGGRYYEQYF
>TRBV7-9|TRBJ2-1
CASSGQGTYNEQFF
>TRBV6-5|TRBJ1-6
CASSYTLRQGGSPLHF
>TRBV6-2/TRBV6-3|TRBJ2-1
CATLISGSSYNEQFF
>TRBV20-1|TRBJ2-5
CSADAGGETQYF
>TRBV5-1|TRBJ2-2
CASTPGTPNTGELFF
>TRBV5-4|TRBJ2-5
CASSSPRDRGETQYF
>TRBV11-2|TRBJ1-1
CASSLGDGGTEAFF
>TRBV5-1|TRBJ1-4
CASSVGTGHATNEKLFF
>TRBV4-2|TRBJ2-2
CASSQDVGGPTGELFF
>TRBV7-8|TRBJ1-2
CASSLTEGGYTF
>TRBV25-1|TRBJ1-2
CASSEYFALGPDYGYTF
>TRBV12-3/TRBV12-4|TRBJ1-5
CASSLGDGGNQPQHF
>TRBV27|TRBJ2-1
CASTLAPGRSYNEQFF
>TRBV2|TRBJ2-4
CASSPLAGGGSIQYF
>TRBV7-8|TRBJ2-7
CASSPNTVSSYEQYF
>TRBV29-1|TRBJ1-2
CSAGQGGGYTF
>TRBV5-1|TRBJ2-7
CASSFAQGFTYEQYF
>TRBV7-8|TRBJ1-4
CASSLASGMRGREKLFF
>TRBV20-1|TRBJ1-2
CSARWTGLGGYTF